This is a list of T cell receptor beta chains from one sample in a study of blood T cell repertoires in COVID-19. Clones were sequenced by immunoSEQ multiplex PCR, and TCRdb holds only the in-frame ones, with some missing. Among 250,000 or so clones listed, approximately 86% were seen once. The specimen sequenced was PBMCs or T cells enriched from blood (not recorded which). Receptor source: a woman aged 45-65 years who had recovered from COVID-19. CDR3s include the opening cysteine and the closing phenylalanine or tryptophan. A D gene is named only where the DNA matches it firmly. Size is stated for part of the rows, as once, few or many counts, or as a class when the clone is expanded.

j_call: TRBJ2-2
clone_size: NA
v_call: TRBV11-2
d_call: TRBD1
cdr3_nt: TGTGCCAGCAGCGTCCCCCCCACAGGGGCGGCCGGGGAGCTGTTTTTT
cdr3_aa: CASSVPPTGAAGELFF

j_call: TRBJ2-7
clone_size: NA
v_call: TRBV7-9
d_call: NA
cdr3_nt: TGTGCCAGCAGCTTCGGGAGCGAGCAGTACTTC
cdr3_aa: CASSFGSEQYF

j_call: TRBJ2-1
clone_size: NA
v_call: TRBV3-1/TRBV3-2
d_call: TRBD2
cdr3_nt: TGTGCCAGCAGCCAAGATCGGGGGGAGGCGAAGCACTACAATGAGCAGTTCTTC
cdr3_aa: CASSQDRGEAKHYNEQFF

j_call: TRBJ2-2
clone_size: once
v_call: TRBV6-6
d_call: NA
cdr3_nt: TGTGCCAGCAGTTACAGTGGAGGGGCTGCCGGGGAGCTGTTTTTT
cdr3_aa: CASSYSGGAAGELFF

j_call: TRBJ1-1
clone_size: NA
v_call: TRBV27
d_call: TRBD1
cdr3_nt: TGTGCCAGCAGTTTAACAGGGGAAGTCAACACTGAAGCTTTCTTT
cdr3_aa: CASSLTGEVNTEAFF

j_call: TRBJ2-3
clone_size: NA
v_call: TRBV2
d_call: TRBD2
cdr3_nt: TGTGCCAGCAACCCGGGACTAGCGGCTAGCACAGATACGCAGTATTTT
cdr3_aa: CASNPGLAASTDTQYF

j_call: TRBJ1-2
clone_size: NA
v_call: TRBV27
d_call: NA
cdr3_nt: TGTGCCAGCAGTTTATCATCGGGGGTAGGTTATGGCTACACCTTC
cdr3_aa: CASSLSSGVGYGYTF

j_call: TRBJ2-1
clone_size: once
v_call: TRBV5-1
d_call: TRBD2
cdr3_nt: TGCGCCAGCAGCTCACCAATAGGGACTAGCGGGGGACGCTATGAGCAGTTCTTC
cdr3_aa: CASSSPIGTSGGRYEQFF

j_call: TRBJ2-1
clone_size: NA
v_call: TRBV7-3
d_call: NA
cdr3_nt: TGTGCCAGCAGCTTAATACCGGGGTCTCGCAATGAGCAGTTCTTC
cdr3_aa: CASSLIPGSRNEQFF

j_call: TRBJ2-7
clone_size: NA
v_call: TRBV28
d_call: NA
cdr3_nt: TGTGCCAGCAGTCGCTACGAGCAGTACTTC
cdr3_aa: CASSRYEQYF

j_call: TRBJ1-6
clone_size: NA
v_call: TRBV7-9
d_call: NA
cdr3_nt: TGTGCCAGCAGCTTAGGGGCACACTCAGCCCTCCACTTT
cdr3_aa: CASSLGAHSALHF

j_call: TRBJ2-5
clone_size: NA
v_call: TRBV5-1
d_call: TRBD2
cdr3_nt: TGCGCCAGCAGCCAATCCGGCGGGAGCAGGGAGACCCAGTACTTC
cdr3_aa: CASSQSGGSRETQYF

j_call: TRBJ2-7
clone_size: NA
v_call: TRBV6-1
d_call: TRBD1
cdr3_nt: TGTGCCAGCAGTGACCACCCGGACAGGGTAGGTTCCGAGCAGTACTTC
cdr3_aa: CASSDHPDRVGSEQYF

j_call: TRBJ2-2
clone_size: NA
v_call: TRBV5-1
d_call: NA
cdr3_nt: TGCGCCAGCAGCTTGCAGACCGGGGAGCTGTTTTTT
cdr3_aa: CASSLQTGELFF

j_call: TRBJ1-1
clone_size: NA
v_call: TRBV13
d_call: NA
cdr3_nt: TGTGCCAGCAGCTTGGAGGGGCAGCCTAACACTGAAGCTTTCTTT
cdr3_aa: CASSLEGQPNTEAFF

j_call: TRBJ2-7
clone_size: NA
v_call: TRBV18
d_call: NA
cdr3_nt: TGTGCCAGCTCACCAGGGACAAACTCCTACGAGCAGTACTTC
cdr3_aa: CASSPGTNSYEQYF

j_call: TRBJ2-5
clone_size: NA
v_call: TRBV27
d_call: NA
cdr3_nt: TGTGCCAGCACAGCGTTGGAGACCCAGTACTTC
cdr3_aa: CASTALETQYF

j_call: TRBJ1-2
clone_size: NA
v_call: TRBV5-1
d_call: NA
cdr3_nt: TGCGCCAGCAGCTACACGACAGGCTATGGCTACACCTTC
cdr3_aa: CASSYTTGYGYTF

j_call: TRBJ1-5
clone_size: NA
v_call: TRBV15
d_call: NA
cdr3_nt: TGTGCCACCAGCAGAGAGCCCCCCCACAGGTCTGATCAGCCCCAGCATTTT
cdr3_aa: CATSREPPHRSDQPQHF

j_call: TRBJ2-7
clone_size: NA
v_call: TRBV9
d_call: NA
cdr3_nt: TGTGCCAGCAGCAATCGAGAGGCCGACGAGCAGTACTTC
cdr3_aa: CASSNREADEQYF

j_call: TRBJ2-1
clone_size: NA
v_call: TRBV19
d_call: NA
cdr3_nt: TGTGCCAGTAGTATTACTGAGGCCAATGAGCAGTTCTTC
cdr3_aa: CASSITEANEQFF

j_call: TRBJ1-5
clone_size: NA
v_call: TRBV10-2
d_call: NA
cdr3_nt: TGCGCCAGCGGCCGTAGCAATCAGCCCCAGCATTTT
cdr3_aa: CASGRSNQPQHF

j_call: TRBJ2-7
clone_size: NA
v_call: TRBV20-1
d_call: NA
cdr3_nt: TGCAGTGCTAGTTGGAGGACCTACGAGCAGTACTTC
cdr3_aa: CSASWRTYEQYF

j_call: TRBJ2-7
clone_size: few
v_call: TRBV5-1
d_call: TRBD2
cdr3_nt: TGCGCCAGCAGCTTGGCAGCGGGAGGACTCTACGAGCAGTACTTC
cdr3_aa: CASSLAAGGLYEQYF

j_call: TRBJ1-5
clone_size: NA
v_call: TRBV6-6
d_call: TRBD1
cdr3_nt: TGTGCCAGCAGTTCAGGGACAGGGGAATATCAGCCCCAGCATTTT
cdr3_aa: CASSSGTGEYQPQHF

j_call: TRBJ1-5
clone_size: NA
v_call: TRBV12-3/TRBV12-4
d_call: NA
cdr3_nt: TGTGCCAGCAGGCAGGGTAGTCAGCCCCAGCATTTT
cdr3_aa: CASRQGSQPQHF

j_call: TRBJ2-7
clone_size: NA
v_call: TRBV7-8
d_call: NA
cdr3_nt: TGTGCCAGCAGCTTAAACGAGGGAGGTACCCACGAGCAGTACTTC
cdr3_aa: CASSLNEGGTHEQYF

j_call: TRBJ1-1
clone_size: NA
v_call: TRBV20-1
d_call: TRBD1
cdr3_nt: TGCAGTGCACAGGACAGGGCTGAAGCTTTCTTT
cdr3_aa: CSAQDRAEAFF

j_call: TRBJ1-2
clone_size: NA
v_call: TRBV2
d_call: TRBD1
cdr3_nt: TGTGCCAGCAGTGCGGGACAGATACTCTATGGCTACACCTTC
cdr3_aa: CASSAGQILYGYTF

j_call: TRBJ1-5
clone_size: once
v_call: TRBV6-5
d_call: TRBD1
cdr3_nt: TGTGCCAGCAGTTACGGGACAGGGGCCAATCAGCCCCAGCATTTT
cdr3_aa: CASSYGTGANQPQHF

j_call: TRBJ1-5
clone_size: NA
v_call: TRBV2
d_call: NA
cdr3_nt: TGTGCCAGCAGTGAAACAGGGCCCCAATTTTTT
cdr3_aa: CASSETGPQFF

j_call: TRBJ2-4
clone_size: NA
v_call: TRBV28
d_call: TRBD2
cdr3_nt: TGTGCCAGCACCGAGACTTATAGCGGGAGAAACATTCAGTACTTC
cdr3_aa: CASTETYSGRNIQYF

j_call: TRBJ2-1
clone_size: NA
v_call: TRBV3-1/TRBV3-2
d_call: NA
cdr3_nt: TGTGCCAGCAGCCAAGTAGATCCTAATGAGCAGTTCTTC
cdr3_aa: CASSQVDPNEQFF

j_call: TRBJ2-7
clone_size: NA
v_call: TRBV28
d_call: NA
cdr3_nt: TGTGCCAGCAAAGGGTCACCCGAGGGAAATGACGAGCAGTACTTC
cdr3_aa: CASKGSPEGNDEQYF

j_call: TRBJ2-2
clone_size: NA
v_call: TRBV12-3/TRBV12-4
d_call: NA
cdr3_nt: TGTGCCAGCAGTCGCCCTCGAGGCGGGGAGCTGTTTTTT
cdr3_aa: CASSRPRGGELFF

j_call: TRBJ1-2
clone_size: few
v_call: TRBV5-4
d_call: NA
cdr3_nt: TGTGCCAGCAGCTTGGGGGGTTCAGGGAAGTTCCCCCCGGGTGGCTACACCTTC
cdr3_aa: CASSLGGSGKFPPGGYTF

j_call: TRBJ1-2
clone_size: NA
v_call: TRBV19
d_call: NA
cdr3_nt: TGTGCCAGTAGTCCGAAGGGGTACGGCTACACCTTC
cdr3_aa: CASSPKGYGYTF

j_call: TRBJ1-1
clone_size: NA
v_call: TRBV10-2
d_call: NA
cdr3_nt: TGCGCCAGCAGATTTAACACGGGGGTGAACACTGAAGCTTTCTTT
cdr3_aa: CASRFNTGVNTEAFF

j_call: TRBJ1-6
clone_size: few
v_call: TRBV14
d_call: NA
cdr3_nt: TGTGCCAGCAGCACCAGGTGGCAGGGAGGGTCACCCCTCCACTTT
cdr3_aa: CASSTRWQGGSPLHF

j_call: TRBJ2-7
clone_size: NA
v_call: TRBV6-5
d_call: TRBD2
cdr3_nt: TGTGCCAGCAGAGTAAGCGGGGGCTACGAGCAGTACTTC
cdr3_aa: CASRVSGGYEQYF

j_call: TRBJ1-1
clone_size: NA
v_call: TRBV6-5
d_call: NA
cdr3_nt: TGTGCCAGCCGGAAAGGAGCGAACACTGAAGCTTTCTTT
cdr3_aa: CASRKGANTEAFF

j_call: TRBJ2-1
clone_size: NA
v_call: TRBV30
d_call: TRBD1
cdr3_nt: TGTGCCTGGAGTAGGCCCGGCAGGGGGCGGAATGAGCAGTTCTTC
cdr3_aa: CAWSRPGRGRNEQFF

j_call: TRBJ1-5
clone_size: NA
v_call: TRBV15
d_call: TRBD1
cdr3_nt: TGTGCCACCAGCAGTGAACAGGGGTACAATCAGCCCCAGCATTTT
cdr3_aa: CATSSEQGYNQPQHF

j_call: TRBJ1-4
clone_size: NA
v_call: TRBV5-5
d_call: TRBD1
cdr3_nt: TGTGCCAGCAGCCATCGACAGGGGTGGCGAGCTAATGAAAAACTGTTTTTT
cdr3_aa: CASSHRQGWRANEKLFF

j_call: TRBJ2-3
clone_size: once
v_call: TRBV18
d_call: NA
cdr3_nt: TGTGCCAGCTCACCGAGTCAGGCCCGTGCCGACGATACGCAGTATTTT
cdr3_aa: CASSPSQARADDTQYF

j_call: TRBJ1-5
clone_size: NA
v_call: TRBV19
d_call: NA
cdr3_nt: TGTGCCAGTAGTATACGGGGAGAGGGACATAATCAGCCCCAGCATTTT
cdr3_aa: CASSIRGEGHNQPQHF

j_call: TRBJ1-6
clone_size: NA
v_call: TRBV12-3/TRBV12-4
d_call: NA
cdr3_nt: TGTGCCAGCAGTTTTGGTCTAGTCTCCCTCCACTTT
cdr3_aa: CASSFGLVSLHF

j_call: TRBJ2-3
clone_size: NA
v_call: TRBV6-5
d_call: TRBD2
cdr3_nt: TGTGCCAGCAGTTACTCGAGTAGCGGGCGAGATACGCAGTATTTT
cdr3_aa: CASSYSSSGRDTQYF

j_call: TRBJ1-5
clone_size: NA
v_call: TRBV19
d_call: NA
cdr3_nt: TGTGCCAGTAGTGAGCAGGGCCAGCCCCAGCATTTT
cdr3_aa: CASSEQGQPQHF

j_call: TRBJ1-2
clone_size: NA
v_call: TRBV9
d_call: NA
cdr3_nt: TGTGCGAGCGGGGCATCAGCTTATGGCTACACCTTC
cdr3_aa: CASGASAYGYTF

j_call: TRBJ2-1
clone_size: NA
v_call: TRBV2
d_call: TRBD1
cdr3_nt: TGTGCCAGCAGCGCAAACAGGGGTGTGGATGAGCAGTTCTTC
cdr3_aa: CASSANRGVDEQFF

j_call: TRBJ2-1
clone_size: NA
v_call: TRBV18
d_call: NA
cdr3_nt: TGTGCCAGCTCACTAAATCAGGGAACAGGCTACAATGAGCAGTTCTTC
cdr3_aa: CASSLNQGTGYNEQFF

j_call: TRBJ1-2
clone_size: NA
v_call: TRBV12-3/TRBV12-4
d_call: NA
cdr3_nt: TGTGCCAGCAGTTTCGGGACAAACTATGGCTACACCTTC
cdr3_aa: CASSFGTNYGYTF

j_call: TRBJ1-2
clone_size: NA
v_call: TRBV5-1
d_call: NA
cdr3_nt: TGCGCCAGCAGCCCTCCGGAGGGGGGCTACACCTTC
cdr3_aa: CASSPPEGGYTF